This T cell receptor (beta chain) comes out of a study of blood T cell repertoires in COVID-19. On the study more broadly: The United States, Italy and Spain provided the acute and convalescent COVID-19 samples. PBMCs, B-cell-depleted T cells, or T cells were the source of the cDNA or gDNA that made up the material.

V dropped 4 bases and J dropped 10; count of bases not matched to a gene: 8. The germline V gene has CDR1 SGHAT and CDR2 FQNNGV. CDR3 length: 13 residues. Original processing methods: The assay estimated nucleated cells by amplifying reference gene primers. Profiling relied on immunoSEQ multiplex PCR, and the TCRdb table lists in-frame clones only, not all of them. The DNA gave D and trimming, while V, J and clone size come from that table. The sample consists of 300,000 to 350,000 clones, around 83% of them appearing once. What was sequenced was peripheral blood. The gene calls are TRBV11-2 and TRBJ1-1; TRBD1 agrees at 8 bases. This clonotype was sampled from a man under 40 with active or convalescent COVID-19. The CDR3 loop reads CASSSVTGDLAFF. The CDR3 DNA reads TGTGCCAGCAGCTCGGTGACAGGGGACTTAGCTTTCTTT.